Presented here are 30 T cell receptor beta chains from one specimen sequenced in a study of blood T cell repertoires in COVID-19. Assay: immunoSEQ multiplex PCR; the TCRdb copy retains only in-frame clones and omits some. The table shows tens of thousands of clones, with around 86% occurring only once. The sequencing input was peripheral blood. Every receptor here comes from a woman of 80 years or more with acute or convalescent COVID-19.

This chain connects TRBV11-2 to TRBJ2-7, with 8 bases that match TRBD2. CDR3 length equals 14 residues. Germline lookup yields CDR1 SGHAT and CDR2 FQNNGV. J lost 0 bases, V lost 2 bases, and 0 bases had no gene match. The CDR3 reads CASSLSGSSYEQYF. CDR3 nucleotide sequence: TGTGCCAGCAGCTTAAGCGGGAGCTCCTACGAGCAGTACTTC.

The rearrangement links TRBV6-5 to TRBJ2-2; no clear D. Trimming pared 7 bases from V and 1 base from J, leaving 10 bases between. CDR3 length equals 14 residues. CDR1 is MNHEY and CDR2 is SVGAGI in the germline V gene. The CDR3 sequence: CASTLDGNTGELFF. CDR3 nucleotide sequence: TGTGCCAGCACCCTAGACGGGAACACCGGGGAGCTGTTTTTT.

This clone was seen once. The gene calls are TRBV19 and TRBJ1-4; 7 positions agree with TRBD1. The CDR3 runs to 15 residues. Germline lookup yields CDR1 LNHDA and CDR2 SQIVND (reference sequence). Trimming took 2 bases from V and 6 from J; bases not matched to a gene: 6. Written as DNA, the CDR3 is TGTGCCAGTAGTATACCCACAGGGGACCATGAAAAACTGTTTTTT. This sequence encodes CASSIPTGDHEKLFF.

V gene TRBV25-1 combines with J gene TRBJ1-6; 8 positions match TRBD1. CDR3 size: 15 residues. The J segment lost 5 bases and the V segment lost 6 bases, leaving 6 bases of the junction unmatched. The germline gives CDR1 MGHDK, CDR2 SYGVNS. The CDR3 spells CASRLTGGDNSPLHF. The DNA for the CDR3 is TGTGCCAGCAGACTTACAGGGGGGGATAATTCACCCCTCCACTTT. Based on the CDR3 plus reference TRBV25-1 and TRBJ1-6, the full variable domain is EADIYQTPRYLVIGTGKKITLECSQTMGHDKMYWYQQDPGMELHLIHYSYGVNSTEKGDLSSESTVSRIRTEHFPLTLESARPSHTSQYLCASRLTGGDNSPLHFGNGTRLTVT.

The rearrangement uses TRBV15 and TRBJ1-4; 8 bases are shared with TRBD1. Germline CDR1 is LNHNV and CDR2 is YYDKDF (reference sequence). The CDR3 sequence is 14 residues long. J gave up 4 bases and V 5 bases, and 3 bases lay outside the gene matches. The CDR3 bases are TGTGCCACCAGCCGGACAGGGAGTAATGAAAAACTGTTTTTT. This codes for CATSRTGSNEKLFF. The full variable domain, with the rest looked up from reference TRBV15 and TRBJ1-4, is DAMVIQNPRYQVTQFGKPVTLSCSQTLNHNVMYWYQQKSSQAPKLLFHYYDKDFNNEADTPDNFQSRRPNTSFCFLDIRSPGLGDTAMYLCATSRTGSNEKLFFGSGTQLSVL.

The chain links TRBV6-5 to TRBJ1-1; D unresolved. V was cut by 0 bases and J by 0 bases, with 5 bases left in between. Germline lookup yields CDR1 MNHEY and CDR2 SVGAGI. The CDR3 is 14 residues long. CDR3 amino acids: CASSYSTLNTEAFF. The CDR3 DNA is TGTGCCAGCAGTTACTCGACACTGAACACTGAAGCTTTCTTT.

CDR3 in amino acids: CASSLGAGGVPAKNIQYF. CDR3 DNA: TGCGCCAGCAGCTTGGGGGCGGGAGGGGTTCCAGCCAAAAACATTCAGTACTTC. The chain combines TRBV5-1 with TRBJ2-4; TRBD2 matches at 9 bases. V lost 0 bases and J lost 0; bases outside the gene matches: 7. The CDR3 loop spans 18 amino acids. Germline CDR1 and CDR2: SGHRS and YFSETQ.

The CDR3, as DNA: TGTGCCAGCTCGTCGAGCGGGGGGGCATTTAATGAGCAGTTCTTC. Amino acid sequence: CASSSSGGAFNEQFF. The chain links TRBV18 to TRBJ2-1; 10 bases align to TRBD2. V was clipped by 6 bases and J by 7 bases; unmatched bases: 9. Germline CDR1 reads KGHSH; CDR2 reads LQKENI. The CDR3 sequence is 15 residues long.

This chain uses TRBV4-3 with TRBJ2-2; possibly TRBD2 for D (6 bases). CDR3 length: 16 amino acids. Looked up from germline, CDR1 is LGHNA and CDR2 is YSLEER. Between the trimmed V and J ends, which lost 0 bases and 5 bases, there was a span of 13 bases. DNA of the CDR3: TGCGCCAGCAGCCAAGACCTACCGGGGGAAACCGGGGAGCTGTTTTTT. This codes for CASSQDLPGETGELFF.

The chain uses TRBV15 and TRBJ2-7; no definite D call. Trimming took 0 bases from V and 2 from J, leaving 11 bases between them. The CDR3 is 15 residues long. Germline CDR1 LNHNV, CDR2 YYDKDF (reference sequence). The CDR3 region is CATSRDLLTPYEQYF. CDR3 DNA: TGTGCCACCAGCAGAGATTTATTGACACCCTACGAGCAGTACTTC.

This clone has a single count. V gene TRBV4-2 combines with J gene TRBJ1-3; maybe TRBD1 (5 bases). V was shortened by 0 bases and J by 0 bases, with 12 bases between the two germline ends. This CDR3 comprises 17 residues. Germline loops: CDR1 LGHNA, CDR2 YNFKEQ. CDR3 DNA sequence: TGTGCCAGCAGCCAAGACCCCCAGGGAAGCTCTGGAAACACCATATATTTT. Its translation: CASSQDPQGSSGNTIYF.

The gene calls are TRBV12-3 or TRBV12-4 and TRBJ1-4, with D unresolved. V shed 7 bases and J shed 13 bases, with 16 bases lying between them. This CDR3 has 12 amino acids. The CDR3 reads CASTPNWGGLFF. The CDR3 coding sequence is TGTGCCAGCACTCCTAACTGGGGAGGACTGTTTTTT.

V is TRBV28 and J is TRBJ1-1; 7 bases are shared with TRBD1. The CDR3 runs to 15 residues. The V and J ends lost 6 bases and 1 base, in that order; junction bases with no gene match: 8. Per germline, CDR1 MDHEN and CDR2 SYDVKM. CDR3 sequence: CASRRSGQWNTEAFF. CDR3 nucleotides: TGTGCCAGCAGGCGCTCGGGACAGTGGAACACTGAAGCTTTCTTT.

The V gene is TRBV19, the J gene TRBJ2-2; 11 bases are shared with TRBD2. This CDR3 region has 19 residues. Trimming cost V 5 bases and J 0 bases; bases outside gene matches: 11. Per the germline V gene, CDR1 is LNHDA and CDR2 is SQIVND (reference sequence). CDR3 nucleotide sequence: TGTGCCAGTAGTTTCTCAGGAACTAGCGGGAGAACGAACACCGGGGAGCTGTTTTTT. Protein product: CASSFSGTSGRTNTGELFF.

J is TRBJ2-7 and V is TRBV5-1, with TRBD1 matching 8 bases. Unmatched junction bases numbered 7, after V lost 0 bases and J lost 2 bases. Germline V gene lookup returns CDR1 SGHRS and CDR2 YFSETQ. The CDR3 is 16 amino acids. CDR3 sequence: CASSLGDRTGTYEQYF. In nucleotides, the CDR3 is TGCGCCAGCAGCTTGGGGGACAGGACAGGAACCTACGAGCAGTACTTC. Supplemented by reference TRBV5-1 and TRBJ2-7, the full variable domain reads KAGVTQTPRYLIKTRGQQVTLSCSPISGHRSVSWYQQTPGQGLQFLFEYFSETQRNKGNFPGRFSGRQFSNSRSEMNVSTLELGDSALYLCASSLGDRTGTYEQYFGPGTRLTVT.

The rearrangement links TRBV9 to TRBJ2-1; 8 bases are a match to TRBD2. This CDR3 has 16 residues. J lost 2 bases, V lost 0 bases, and 4 bases had no gene match. Germline V gives CDR1 SGDLS, CDR2 YYNGEE. The CDR3 sequence is CASSVVGTSAYNEQFF. In DNA, the CDR3 is TGTGCCAGCAGCGTAGTTGGGACTAGTGCCTACAATGAGCAGTTCTTC.

V usage is TRBV5-1 and J usage is TRBJ1-2; D not certain. Germline CDR1 and CDR2: SGHRS and YFSETQ. The CDR3 contains 12 residues. V lost 0 bases, J lost 7 bases, and 7 bases lay in between. CDR3 bases: TGCGCCAGCAGCTTGGAGGGAGGTGGCTACACCTTC. Protein product: CASSLEGGGYTF.

The genes are TRBV7-8 and TRBJ2-7, with TRBD1 matching over 9 bases. V shed 1 base and J 5 bases; nucleotides not matched to a gene: 3. This CDR3 comprises 14 residues. CDR1 and CDR2 from the germline V gene are SGHVS and FQNEAQ. The CDR3 is CASSLGTGVHEQYF. The CDR3 DNA reads as TGTGCCAGCAGCTTAGGGACAGGGGTGCACGAGCAGTACTTC.

This chain uses TRBV4-2 with TRBJ1-5, with 8 bases that match TRBD1. The germline V gene has CDR1 LGHNA and CDR2 YNFKEQ. V dropped 0 bases and J dropped 2; count of bases not matched to a gene: 21. This CDR3 is built from 22 residues. The CDR3: CASSQESKVRDGQGRGNQPQHF. CDR3 nucleotide sequence: TGTGCCAGCAGCCAAGAAAGTAAGGTAAGAGATGGACAGGGTCGGGGCAATCAGCCCCAGCATTTT.

The chain combines TRBV19 with TRBJ2-4, with 7 bases matching TRBD1. This CDR3 region has 16 residues. Losses at the gene ends were 5 bases for V and 4 bases for J; bases not matched to a gene: 11. Germline V gene sequence: CDR1 LNHDA, CDR2 SQIVND (reference sequence). In DNA form, the CDR3 reads TGTGCCAGTAGTCCGAGGGGGACAGAGAAAAAAAACATTCAGTACTTC. Protein product: CASSPRGTEKKNIQYF.

The chain joins TRBV5-6 to TRBJ1-1; the match to TRBD1 covers 10 bases. CDR3 length: 18 amino acids. Trimming at V came to 7 bases and at J to 1 base, leaving 16 bases not matched to a gene. The germline V gene has CDR1 SGHDT and CDR2 YYEEEE. CDR3 loop: CASPNHRDRGFKNTEAFF. CDR3 DNA: TGTGCCAGCCCGAATCATCGGGACAGGGGTTTCAAGAACACTGAAGCTTTCTTT.

J is TRBJ2-1 and V is TRBV7-3, with TRBD2 matching 7 bases. The CDR3 length is 15 residues. Trimming took 5 bases from V and 5 from J; bases not matched to a gene: 9. Germline V CDR1 and CDR2: SGHTA, FQGTGA. CDR3 loop: CASSIAGGGNNEQFF. The CDR3 nucleotides are TGTGCCAGCAGCATAGCGGGTGGAGGGAACAATGAGCAGTTCTTC.

The table lists this clone with a count of one. The chain links TRBV6-5 to TRBJ1-5; D call uncertain. From germline, CDR1 is MNHEY and CDR2 SVGAGI. The CDR3 spans 14 residues. Trimming pared 0 bases from V and 7 bases from J, leaving 10 bases between. The CDR3 reads CASSYSAGVQPQHF. DNA for the CDR3: TGTGCCAGCAGTTACTCTGCCGGGGTCCAGCCCCAGCATTTT.

CDR3 bases: TGCGCCAGCAGCCTCAAACTAGCGCCACAAGAGACCCAGTACTTC. Translating gives CASSLKLAPQETQYF. The chain recombines TRBV5-1 with TRBJ2-5; 7 bases align to TRBD2. The CDR3 runs 15 residues. Losses at the gene ends were 4 bases for V and 2 bases for J; bases not matched to a gene: 8. The germline V gene encodes CDR1 SGHRS and CDR2 YFSETQ.

The chain joins TRBV11-1 to TRBJ1-4; D is perhaps TRBD1 (5 bases). V lost 5 bases and J 0 bases, leaving 7 bases between the germline ends. The CDR3 extends over 14 amino acids. The V gene's germline CDR1 is SGHAT and CDR2 FQDESV (reference sequence). In DNA, the CDR3 is TGTGCCAGCAGCCAGACAGCAACTAATGAAAAACTGTTTTTT. Its protein product is CASSQTATNEKLFF.

The J gene is TRBJ2-1, the V gene TRBV9, with 10 bases that match TRBD2. J lost 1 base, V lost 2 bases, and 3 bases had no gene match. The germline gives CDR1 SGDLS, CDR2 YYNGEE. The CDR3 loop spans 16 amino acids. CDR3 region: CASSVLSGGSYNEQFF. CDR3 coding DNA: TGTGCCAGCAGCGTTCTTAGCGGGGGGTCCTACAATGAGCAGTTCTTC.

The genes are TRBV6-2 or TRBV6-3 and TRBJ2-1; D gene unclear. The CDR3 totals 15 residues. V shed 5 bases and J shed 0 bases, with 11 bases lying between them. The V gene's germline CDR1 is MNHEY and CDR2 SVGEGT. The CDR3 is CASSPLVGSYNEQFF. The CDR3, as DNA: TGTGCCAGCAGTCCCCTCGTCGGCTCCTACAATGAGCAGTTCTTC.

This chain joins TRBV23-1 and TRBJ2-7; 7 bases match TRBD2. TRBV23-1 is noted as an ORF with a role that remains uncertain. Unmatched junction bases numbered 9, after V lost 8 bases and J lost 2 bases. The CDR3 spans 14 residues. This CDR3 reads CASASGGRAYEQYF. CDR3 bases: TGCGCCAGCGCCTCGGGGGGACGTGCCTACGAGCAGTACTTC.

This clone was seen once. The chain is built from TRBV5-1 and TRBJ2-2; 8 bases match TRBD2. V shed 2 bases and J 7 bases; nucleotides not matched to a gene: 10. The CDR3 spans 16 residues. Per the germline V gene, CDR1 is SGHRS and CDR2 is YFSETQ. The CDR3 nucleotides read TGCGCCAGCAGCTTACTCGCGGGGGGCCGTGGCGGGGAGCTGTTTTTT. Its protein is CASSLLAGGRGGELFF.

In this sample, this clone turned up a few times. V usage is TRBV29-1 and J usage is TRBJ2-5; the D gene is possibly TRBD2 (6 bases). CDR3 length: 13 amino acids. With 4 bases removed from V and 5 bases from J, the gap between germline ends came to 14 bases. The V gene's germline CDR1 is SQVTM and CDR2 ANQGSEA. CDR3 sequence (DNA): TGCAGCGTTGGAGGGCTAGCGCCCGAGACCCAGTACTTC. As protein: CSVGGLAPETQYF.